Shown below are 28 T cell receptor beta chains from a single sample sequenced in a study of OX40 agonist ivuxolimab in advanced cancers. Data came from immunoSEQ multiplex PCR; TCRdb stores just in-frame clones and leaves some out. The table lists tens of thousands of clones, roughly four fifths of them singletons. The source was CD4+ or CD8+ T cells sorted from blood, collected in a trial of the OX40 agonist ivuxolimab. The receptors here all came from an adult with an advanced solid tumor such as melanoma, head and neck, liver or kidney cancer.

This chain links TRBV6-1 with TRBJ2-7, with 7 nucleotides matching TRBD1. The CDR3 extends over 15 amino acids. From germline, CDR1 is MNHNS and CDR2 SASEGT. Trimming took 7 bases from V and 2 from J; bases not matched to a gene: 11. Written as DNA, the CDR3 is TGTGCCAGCAACGCCCGGGACAGCTCTACCTACGAGCAGTACTTC. Its translation is CASNARDSSTYEQYF.

The V gene is TRBV27, the J gene TRBJ2-1, with D hard to call. The length of the CDR3 is 13 residues. CDR1 MNHEY and CDR2 SMNVEV come from the germline V gene (reference sequence). Trimming pared 4 bases from V and 4 bases from J, leaving 8 bases between. CDR3 nucleotides: TGTGCCAGCAGTTCGACTGTATACAATGAGCAGTTCTTC. Protein product: CASSSTVYNEQFF.

This clone has a single count. The chain links TRBV28 to TRBJ1-4; D not resolved. There are 12 residues in the CDR3. The germline V gene encodes CDR1 MDHEN and CDR2 SYDVKM. Trimming cost V 6 bases and J 5 bases, with 7 bases left between them. DNA for the CDR3: TGTGCCAGCAGGCAAAACAATGAAAAACTGTTTTTT. This encodes CASRQNNEKLFF.

The V gene is TRBV18, the J gene TRBJ2-7, with D possibly TRBD2 on 5 matching bases. Germline V gene lookup returns CDR1 KGHSH and CDR2 LQKENI. Trimming stripped 5 bases from V and 7 bases from J, with 15 bases between. The CDR3 sequence is 13 residues long. The CDR3 DNA sequence: TGTGCCAGCTCATCCACGGAGGAGTATGAGCAGTACTTC. This gives the protein CASSSTEEYEQYF.

The table lists this clone with a few counts. V usage is TRBV30 and J usage is TRBJ2-3; D is perhaps TRBD1 or TRBD2 (5 bases each). CDR1 and CDR2 from the germline V gene are GTSNPN and SVGIG (reference sequence). Trimming stripped 1 base from V and 2 bases from J, with 13 bases between. The CDR3 spans 15 residues. The CDR3 sequence: CAWSAGGASTDTQYF. The DNA for the CDR3 is TGTGCCTGGAGTGCTGGGGGAGCGTCCACAGATACGCAGTATTTT.

This clone was counted once. The chain links TRBV18 to TRBJ1-4; maybe TRBD1 (5 bases). V shed 1 base and J shed 7 bases, with 13 bases lying between them. CDR3 length: 15 residues. The germline gives CDR1 KGHSH, CDR2 LQKENI. The CDR3 sequence is CASSPLGGRGEKLFF. In DNA, the CDR3 is TGTGCCAGCTCACCACTTGGGGGACGGGGTGAAAAACTGTTTTTT.

The CDR3 here is CATSREGSGELFF. The CDR3 DNA reads as TGTGCCACCAGCAGAGAAGGGAGCGGGGAGCTGTTTTTT. The chain joins TRBV15 to TRBJ2-2; the D gene is possibly TRBD2 (5 bases). Germline CDR1 is LNHNV and CDR2 is YYDKDF (reference sequence). The CDR3 is 13 amino acids. V lost 0 bases to trimming and J lost 7 bases, with 6 bases between them.

This clone has a handful of counts. At one boundary the junction diverges from the germline segment, which might be a read error. The chain joins TRBV15 to TRBJ2-5; D is undetermined. The CDR3 contains 10 residues. Germline V gene data show CDR1 as LNHNV and CDR2 as YYDKDF (reference sequence). The CDR3 DNA reads TGTGCCACCAGCGGAGAGACCCAGTACTTC. This encodes CATSGETQYF. The full variable domain, completed using reference TRBV15 and TRBJ2-5, is DAMVIQNPRYQVTQFGKPVTLSCSQTLNHNVMYWYQQKSSQAPKLLFHYYDKDFNNEADTPDNFQSRRPNTSFCFLDIRSPGLGDTAMYLCATSGETQYFGPGTRLLVL.

The chain employs TRBV7-6 and TRBJ1-5; 9 positions agree with TRBD1. V shed 4 bases, J shed 3 bases, and the junction held 10 bases outside the gene matches. The V gene's germline CDR1 is SGHVS and CDR2 FNYEAQ. There are 17 residues in the CDR3. CDR3 protein: CASSSLTGGLNNQPQHF. The CDR3 DNA reads as TGTGCCAGCAGCTCCCTTACAGGGGGCTTGAACAATCAGCCCCAGCATTTT.

This clone was observed once. This chain connects TRBV4-2 to TRBJ1-4, with 7 bases matching TRBD1. Germline V CDR1 and CDR2: LGHNA, YNFKEQ. CDR3 length: 16 residues. V lost 0 bases and J lost 6; bases outside the gene matches: 7. The CDR3 region has the DNA TGTGCCAGCAGCCAAGATCGAACAGGGGAGGATGAAAAACTGTTTTTT. This gives the protein CASSQDRTGEDEKLFF.

The chain couples TRBV30 to TRBJ1-5; D is uncertain. The CDR3 has 15 amino acids. Between the trimmed V and J ends, which lost 2 bases and 3 bases, there was a span of 14 bases. Germline CDR1 GTSNPN, CDR2 SVGIG (reference sequence). Here the CDR3 reads CAWSSGSGPNQPQHF. The CDR3, as DNA: TGTGCCTGGAGTAGTGGCAGCGGCCCCAATCAGCCCCAGCATTTT. The full variable domain, with the rest looked up from reference TRBV30 and TRBJ1-5, is SQTIHQWPATLVQPVGSPLSLECTVEGTSNPNLYWYRQAAGRGLQLLFYSVGIGQISSEVPQNLSASRPQDRQFILSSKKLLLSDSGFYLCAWSSGSGPNQPQHFGDGTRLSIL.

The chain has TRBV5-4 and TRBJ2-1; D may be TRBD1 or TRBD2 (5 bases each). This CDR3 comprises 14 residues. CDR1 and CDR2 (germline): SGHNT, YYREEE (reference sequence). V dropped 3 bases and J dropped 5 bases, with 12 bases sitting between them. CDR3 region: CASSSEGSHNEQFF. CDR3 nucleotide sequence: TGTGCCAGCAGCTCTGAGGGGAGCCACAATGAGCAGTTCTTC. Looking up the rest from reference TRBV5-4 and TRBJ2-1 gives the full variable domain: ETGVTQSPTHLIKTRGQQVTLRCSSQSGHNTVSWYQQALGQGPQFIFQYYREEENGRGNFPPRFSGLQFPNYSSELNVNALELDDSALYLCASSSEGSHNEQFFGPGTRLTVL.

The V and J genes are TRBV16 and TRBJ2-7; perhaps TRBD2 as D (6 bases). The CDR3 has 14 residues. Germline CDR1 KGHSY, CDR2 FQNENV. V was trimmed by 6 bases and J by 0 bases, leaving 12 bases between them. The CDR3 is CASSPRGTSYEQYF. CDR3 nucleotides: TGTGCCAGCAGTCCCCGGGGGACCTCCTACGAGCAGTACTTC.

The chain combines TRBV7-9 with TRBJ2-5, with 10 bases matching TRBD2. V lost 5 bases to trimming and J lost 4 bases; unmatched junction nucleotides: 10. CDR3 size: 16 residues. The germline V gene encodes CDR1 SEHNR and CDR2 FQNEAQ (reference sequence). CDR3 coding DNA: TGTGCCAGCAGCCCAGGTTTGCTAGCGGGAGTAGAGACCCAGTACTTC. This gives the protein CASSPGLLAGVETQYF.

The chain recombines TRBV25-1 with TRBJ1-3; tentative D call: TRBD1 (6 bases). Germline CDR1 is MGHDK and CDR2 is SYGVNS. Deletions cut 1 base from V and 4 bases from J, with 8 bases between. The CDR3 consists of 14 residues. DNA of the CDR3: TGTGCCAGCAGTGAATGGGGGGGCGGAAACACCATATATTTT. Translating gives CASSEWGGGNTIYF.

The chain has TRBV30 and TRBJ2-5; 8 bases match TRBD2. Germline CDR1 reads GTSNPN; CDR2 reads SVGIG (reference sequence). V trimming: 4 bases; J trimming: 7 bases; junction bases outside the gene matches: 26. The CDR3 loop spans 19 amino acids. Here the CDR3 DNA reads TGTGCCTGGACGGGGGTCGGGCTAGCGGGCCAACTAGGGGCCGGGACCCAGTACTTC. As protein: CAWTGVGLAGQLGAGTQYF.

This clone occurred a few times. The chain couples TRBV19 to TRBJ1-5, with D unclear. Germline V lookup: CDR1 LNHDA, CDR2 SQIVND (reference sequence). V was shortened by 7 bases and J by 0 bases, with 13 bases between the two germline ends. The CDR3 is 15 residues long. The CDR3, as DNA: TGTGCCAGTATCGATGACGGATATAGCAATCAGCCCCAGCATTTT. Amino acid sequence: CASIDDGYSNQPQHF.

By sample fraction, this clone is medium-sized (0.01 to 0.1%). The rearrangement uses TRBV9 and TRBJ2-1; 7 bases map to TRBD2. This CDR3 has 16 amino acids. CDR1 and CDR2 from the germline V gene are SGDLS and YYNGEE. Trimming removed 0 bases from V and 5 bases from J; junction bases left unmatched: 8. CDR3 DNA sequence: TGTGCCAGCAGCGTAGGCCCGGGCGGGGGAGACAATGAGCAGTTCTTC. It encodes CASSVGPGGGDNEQFF.

The chain combines TRBV5-1 with TRBJ1-1; unclear D gene. There are 13 residues in the CDR3. V lost 0 bases, J lost 1 base, and 4 bases lay in between. Germline CDR1 is SGHRS and CDR2 is YFSETQ. The CDR3 loop is CASSLDQNTEAFF. The CDR3 DNA sequence: TGCGCCAGCAGCTTGGACCAGAACACTGAAGCTTTCTTT.

The rearrangement joins TRBV29-1 to TRBJ2-5; D is unclear. This CDR3 region has 14 residues. With 2 bases removed from V and 3 bases from J, the gap between germline ends came to 13 bases. Germline CDR1 and CDR2: SQVTM and ANQGSEA. CDR3 residues: CSVESIRSEETQYF. The CDR3 nucleotides are TGCAGCGTTGAATCTATAAGGTCCGAAGAGACCCAGTACTTC. Looking up the rest from reference TRBV29-1 and TRBJ2-5 gives the full variable domain: SAVISQKPSRDICQRGTSLTIQCQVDSQVTMMFWYRQQPGQSLTLIATANQGSEATYESGFVIDKFPISRPNLTFSTLTVSNMSPEDSSIYLCSVESIRSEETQYFGPGTRLLVL.

The chain joins TRBV18 to TRBJ1-2; D may be TRBD1 (6 bases). Germline-derived CDR1 and CDR2 are KGHSH and LQKENI. The CDR3 extends over 14 amino acids. V gave up 2 bases and J gave up 1 base, with 8 bases separating them. Here the CDR3 DNA reads TGTGCCAGCTCACCAGACAGGCTTAACTATGGCTACACCTTC. Its protein product is CASSPDRLNYGYTF.

In its sample, this clone was seen once. J is TRBJ1-1 and V is TRBV6-5; D might be TRBD1 (6 bases). The ends were cut back, 7 bases at V and 6 bases at J, with 21 bases in the middle. The CDR3 sequence is 15 residues long. Germline V gene sequence: CDR1 MNHEY, CDR2 SVGAGI. The DNA for the CDR3 is TGTGCCAGCATCCCTTTTTCCGGGACAAAGGCTGAAGCTTTCTTT. Residues: CASIPFSGTKAEAFF.

V is TRBV19 and J is TRBJ2-1; no firm D call. V lost 2 bases and J 0 bases, leaving 14 bases between the germline ends. Germline values: CDR1 LNHDA, CDR2 SQIVND (reference sequence). This CDR3 has 17 residues. CDR3 region: CASSINRQPSSYNEQFF. CDR3 DNA: TGTGCCAGTAGTATAAATCGTCAGCCAAGCTCCTACAATGAGCAGTTCTTC. The complete variable domain, with remaining parts taken from reference TRBV19 and TRBJ2-1, reads DGGITQSPKYLFRKEGQNVTLSCEQNLNHDAMYWYRQDPGQGLRLIYYSQIVNDFQKGDIAEGYSVSREKKESFPLTVTSAQKNPTAFYLCASSINRQPSSYNEQFFGPGTRLTVL.

The chain couples TRBV28 to TRBJ1-6, with 7 bases identical to TRBD1. V gave up 4 bases and J gave up 14 bases; unmatched junction bases: 14. The germline V gene has CDR1 MDHEN and CDR2 SYDVKM. The CDR3 is made up of 15 amino acids. DNA of the CDR3: TGTGCCAGCAGTTCCGACGGGGACAGAACGGTCACCCTCCACTTT. It encodes CASSSDGDRTVTLHF.

The V gene is TRBV7-8, the J gene TRBJ2-1; D remains unclear. The CDR3 has 16 residues. CDR1 is SGHVS, CDR2 FQNEAQ, per germline. V lost 0 bases and J 5 bases, leaving 14 bases between the germline ends. The CDR3 region has the DNA TGTGCCAGCAGCTTAGCGCGGCGTCTCGGTAACAATGAGCAGTTCTTC. This codes for CASSLARRLGNNEQFF.

CDR3 amino acids: CASSIRTSGRETQYF. The DNA for the CDR3 is TGTGCCAGTAGTATTAGGACTAGCGGGCGAGAGACCCAGTACTTC. The chain recombines TRBV19 with TRBJ2-5; 11 nucleotides match TRBD2. This CDR3 contains 15 residues. The V gene's germline CDR1 is LNHDA and CDR2 SQIVND (reference sequence). V lost 3 bases to trimming and J lost 4 bases; unmatched junction nucleotides: 4.

This clone was recorded a few times. The rearrangement links TRBV5-6 to TRBJ2-1; the D is unclear. This CDR3 region has 11 residues. Trimming pared 0 bases from V and 11 bases from J, leaving 6 bases between. The germline CDR1 and CDR2 sequences are SGHDT and YYEEEE. The CDR3 spells CASSLANKQFF. In DNA, the CDR3 is TGTGCCAGCAGCTTGGCTAATAAGCAGTTCTTC.

This clone is a singleton in its sample. The genes are TRBV6-1 and TRBJ2-2, with 9 bases matching TRBD1. Trimming took 8 bases from V and 7 from J; bases not matched to a gene: 8. The CDR3 is 14 residues long. Germline lookup yields CDR1 MNHNS and CDR2 SASEGT. The DNA for the CDR3 is TGTGCCAGCTCAGGAACAGGGGGCAACGGGGAGCTGTTTTTT. Translating gives CASSGTGGNGELFF.